The source of this TCR beta chain is a study of cytomegalovirus exposure and HLA in healthy donors. This clone has more than one count but fewer than ten. Antigen unknown. An end of the junction does not agree with germline; a read error may underlie this. This CDR3 spans 14 amino acids. The germline CDR1 and CDR2 sequences are MDHEN and SYDVKM. Findings of the study overall: The majority of TCR sequences were rare, yet some public TCRs appeared in many donors. An apparent linkage of common viral pathogens to several of the most significant clusters emerged in a later analysis. Association with HLA alleles at 0.05 false discovery rate was found for 15,000 to 20,000 TCR beta sequences in a later analysis. Highest at DRB1 and lowest at HLA-C, TCR association rates differed among HLA loci in a later analysis.

PCR involved 60 Vbeta and 13 Jbeta primers. TCRdb's copy holds only in-frame clones and misses some; the assay was immunoSEQ multiplex PCR. The sample consists of 150,000 to 200,000 clones, roughly 88% of them appearing once. Sequenced sample: PBMCs. The sequence came from a woman between 18 and 29 years old in good health and CMV-seronegative. The chain employs TRBV28 and TRBJ1-2, with TRBD1 matching over 8 bases. In nucleotides, the CDR3 is TGTGCCAGCAGTTTATTGCCCGGGACAGGCGACGAGTCCTTC. It translates to CASSLLPGTGDESF.